This T cell receptor beta chain was profiled in a study of cytomegalovirus exposure and HLA in healthy donors. This CDR3 contains 15 residues. V lost 5 bases to trimming and J lost 0 bases; unmatched junction nucleotides: 5. Germline CDR1 SGHVS, CDR2 FQNEAQ. Both 60 Vbeta primers and 13 Jbeta primers went into the PCR. Generated by immunoSEQ multiplex PCR, the TCRdb table keeps only in-frame clones and is missing some. Of some 200,000 clones in the sample, about four fifths were seen once. The rearrangement uses TRBV7-8 and TRBJ1-1, with TRBD1 matching 8 bases. This TCR was recovered from a girl aged 10 to 17 in good health and CMV-seropositive. The specimen sequenced was PBMCs. This chain's CDR3 is CASSPQTGVNTEAFF. The CDR3, as DNA: TGTGCCAGCAGCCCACAGACAGGGGTGAACACTGAAGCTTTCTTT.